This record looks at one T cell receptor beta chain sequence and its context. Its target is not known. This specimen belongs to a study of T cell responses to AZD1222 COVID-19 vaccine. Notes on the study in general: The donor group comprised mostly white British people and more females; the analysis possibly underestimated clonal diversity.

Repertoires were generated with immunoSEQ multiplex PCR, while TCRdb's copy carries only in-frame clones and drops some. The table has around 140,000 clones, more than 85% seen once. V shed 3 bases, J shed 6 bases, and the junction held 12 bases outside the gene matches. CDR3 length: 16 residues. Germline-derived CDR1 and CDR2 are SGHNT and YYREEE (reference sequence). Second-dose schedules of about 4 or about 12 weeks were combined. The chain uses TRBV5-4 and TRBJ2-3, with 8 positions matching TRBD2. Sequences were derived from peripheral blood, sampled 28 days after the second AZD1222 dose. The sequence was obtained from an adult who received the AZD1222 COVID-19 vaccine. The CDR3 reads CASSSRVSGGADTQYF. The CDR3 DNA is TGTGCCAGCAGCTCCCGTGTCAGCGGGGGTGCGGATACGCAGTATTTT.